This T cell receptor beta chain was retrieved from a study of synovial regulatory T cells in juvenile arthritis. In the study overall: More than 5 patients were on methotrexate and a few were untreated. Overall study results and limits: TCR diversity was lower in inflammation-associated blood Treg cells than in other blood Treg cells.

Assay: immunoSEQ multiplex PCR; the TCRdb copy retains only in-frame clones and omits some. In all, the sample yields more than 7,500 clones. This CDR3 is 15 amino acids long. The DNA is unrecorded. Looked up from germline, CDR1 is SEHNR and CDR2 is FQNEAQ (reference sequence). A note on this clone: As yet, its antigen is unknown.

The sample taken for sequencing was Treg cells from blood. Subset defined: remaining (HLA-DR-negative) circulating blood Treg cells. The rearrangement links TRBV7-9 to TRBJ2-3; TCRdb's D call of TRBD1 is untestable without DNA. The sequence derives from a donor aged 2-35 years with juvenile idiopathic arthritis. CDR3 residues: CASSLQGSGTDTQYF.